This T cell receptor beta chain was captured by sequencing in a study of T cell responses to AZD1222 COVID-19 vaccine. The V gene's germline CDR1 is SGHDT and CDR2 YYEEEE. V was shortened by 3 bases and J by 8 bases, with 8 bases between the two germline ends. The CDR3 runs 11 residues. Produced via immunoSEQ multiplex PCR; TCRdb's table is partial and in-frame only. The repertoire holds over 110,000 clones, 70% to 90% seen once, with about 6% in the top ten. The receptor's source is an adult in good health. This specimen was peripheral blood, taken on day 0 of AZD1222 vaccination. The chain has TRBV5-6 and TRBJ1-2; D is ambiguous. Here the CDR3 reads CASSWEGGYTF. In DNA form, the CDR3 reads TGTGCCAGCAGCTGGGAAGGCGGCTACACCTTC.